This T cell receptor (beta chain) was sequenced in a study of blood T cell repertoires in COVID-19. Study as a whole: COVID-19 samples collected from the United States, Italy and Spain covered acute and convalescent phases. T cells, B-cell-depleted T cells, or PBMCs provided the cDNA or gDNA that served as material.

Per the original data handling: How many nucleated cells were present was estimated from reference gene primer amplification. The method was immunoSEQ multiplex PCR; TCRdb's version includes in-frame clones alone and lacks a portion of them. Clonal size and the V and J genes are those of that table, whereas D and trimming came from the DNA. The table has about 270,000 clones, around nine tenths seen once. The material sequenced was peripheral blood. The receptor comes from a man aged 40-49 years with active or convalescent COVID-19.

The CDR3 is CATSDTPTGGGETQYF. In DNA, the CDR3 is TGTGCCACCAGTGATACCCCGACAGGGGGCGGAGAGACCCAGTACTTC. The rearrangement joins TRBV24-1 to TRBJ2-5; 10 bases fit TRBD1. The CDR3 runs to 16 residues. Germline CDR1 KGHDR, CDR2 SFDVKD. With 3 bases clipped from V and 4 bases from J, the junction kept 7 bases outside the gene matches.